The 8 T cell receptor beta chains presented below share a single source sample, sequenced in a study of blood T cell repertoires in COVID-19. Method: immunoSEQ multiplex PCR; TCRdb's copy keeps in-frame clones and lacks some. The table shows about 240,000 clones, with 70% to 90% occurring only once. Sequenced material: peripheral blood. Receptor source: a woman aged 40-49 years who had recovered from COVID-19.

This chain connects TRBV7-9 to TRBJ2-7; D perhaps matches TRBD2 (6 bases). Trimming took 5 bases from V and 0 from J, leaving 17 bases between them. CDR3 length: 16 amino acids. The germline gives CDR1 SEHNR, CDR2 FQNEAQ (reference sequence). The CDR3 loop reads CASSPPSGGISYEQYF. The CDR3 DNA is TGTGCCAGCAGCCCTCCGAGTGGAGGGATCTCCTACGAGCAGTACTTC.

V is TRBV9 and J is TRBJ2-1, with TRBD2 matching 13 bases. Trimming took 4 bases from V and 9 from J; bases not matched to a gene: 10. This CDR3 is 16 amino acids long. The germline gives CDR1 SGDLS, CDR2 YYNGEE. The CDR3 coding sequence is TGTGCCAGCAGCACTTGGACTAGCGGGAGTAGGAGTGAGCAGTTCTTC. Its protein product is CASSTWTSGSRSEQFF. The full variable domain, its missing parts supplied by reference TRBV9 and TRBJ2-1, is DSGVTQTPKHLITATGQRVTLRCSPRSGDLSVYWYQQSLDQGLQFLIQYYNGEERAKGNILERFSAQQFPDLHSELNLSSLELGDSALYFCASSTWTSGSRSEQFFGPGTRLTVL.

The genes are TRBV12-3 or TRBV12-4 and TRBJ1-2; a possible D gene is TRBD1 (6 bases). CDR3 length: 13 residues. V gave up 6 bases and J gave up 7 bases, with 15 bases separating them. CDR3: CASSPGRGGGYTF. For the CDR3, the DNA is TGTGCCAGCAGCCCAGGCAGGGGCGGTGGCTACACCTTC.

V and J are TRBV5-5 and TRBJ2-1; 7 positions agree with TRBD1. Germline trimming cut 4 bases from V and 3 bases from J; bases unmatched to any gene: 13. The CDR3 is 17 residues long. Germline assignment: CDR1 SGHKS and CDR2 YYEKEE (reference sequence). CDR3 sequence (DNA): TGTGCCAGCAGCCGCCAGGGGGAAGGGGTGAGCTACAATGAGCAGTTCTTC. Its protein product is CASSRQGEGVSYNEQFF.

This clone showed up just a few times. The chain joins TRBV2 to TRBJ1-5, with TRBD1 matching over 7 bases. The length of the CDR3 is 12 residues. Germline CDR1 reads SNHLY; CDR2 reads FYNNEI. V trimming: 4 bases; J trimming: 6 bases; junction bases outside the gene matches: 0. The CDR3 is CASSGDSQPQHF. In DNA form, the CDR3 reads TGTGCCAGCAGTGGGGACAGTCAGCCCCAGCATTTT.

This chain connects TRBV11-3 to TRBJ1-1; tentatively, D is TRBD1 (5 bases). V dropped 0 bases and J dropped 0 bases, with 8 bases sitting between them. This CDR3 comprises 15 residues. Germline V lookup: CDR1 SGHNT, CDR2 YENEEA. CDR3 protein: CASSLDQGLNTEAFF. The CDR3 bases are TGTGCCAGCAGCTTAGACCAGGGCTTGAACACTGAAGCTTTCTTT.

This chain connects TRBV4-2 to TRBJ1-5; D remains unclear. Germline assignment: CDR1 LGHNA and CDR2 YNFKEQ. CDR3 length: 17 amino acids. V lost 1 base and J 2 bases, leaving 15 bases between the germline ends. CDR3 in amino acids: CASSQVQAPLGNQPQHF. Written as DNA, the CDR3 is TGTGCCAGCAGCCAAGTCCAGGCCCCTTTGGGCAATCAGCCCCAGCATTTT.

Only a few counts were recorded for this clone. The chain recombines TRBV7-8 with TRBJ2-7; maybe TRBD1 (6 bases). CDR1 and CDR2 from the germline V gene are SGHVS and FQNEAQ. The CDR3 has 14 amino acids. V gave up 2 bases and J gave up 6 bases, with 14 bases separating them. CDR3: CASSLQGSGVEQYF. The CDR3 DNA is TGTGCCAGCAGCTTACAGGGGAGTGGGGTCGAGCAGTACTTC.